This T cell receptor (beta chain) was found in a study of OX40 agonist ivuxolimab in advanced cancers. About the study as a whole: Ivuxolimab was a fully human IgG2 agonistic monoclonal antibody targeting the costimulatory receptor OX40 (CD134). Patients were allowed to have had prior anti-PD-1, anti-PD-L1 or anti-CTLA-4 therapy, and 30% to 40% of the dose-escalation patients had previously received checkpoint inhibitors. The paper reports the monotherapy dose-escalation portion (N of about 50 patients) of the phase I ivuxolimab trial. Three dose-escalation patients achieved partial responses, one with hepatocellular carcinoma and two with cutaneous melanoma. In the dose-escalation cohort, approximately 83% of patients were male, and the mean age was roughly 60 years with a range of about 20 to 80. Intravenous ivuxolimab was administered to patients every 2 weeks at six dose levels: 0.01, 0.1, 0.3, 1.5, 3 and 10 mg/kg. Of the 50 or so patients in dose escalation, 19 had hepatocellular carcinoma, about 15 had melanoma, 9 had renal cell carcinoma and 9 had head and neck cancer. Peripheral TCRbeta sequencing aimed to test whether ivuxolimab altered TCR sequence diversity and caused clonal T-cell expansion.

Notes on this clone: Its antigen has not been determined. No clone much larger than this one lies a single base away; base qualities are absent.

Results the study describes overall, beyond this receptor: At doses from 0.1 to 3.0 mg/kg, clonal expansion was seen in both CD4+ and CD8+ blood T cells between baseline and week 6. On average, CD8+ T cells showed more expanded clones than CD4+ T cells after ivuxolimab. Low levels of normalized T-cell clonal expansion were also shown by some nonresponding patients. The antigen specificity of the peripheral T cells that underwent clonal expansion was not determined. In the 0.1-3.0 mg/kg groups, partial responders were among the patients with the lowest normalized peripheral clonal expansion, particularly in CD8+ T cells.

For sequencing of the TCRbeta CDR3 region, genomic DNA was extracted from the sorted cells. The immunoSEQ Assay was used to sequence the TCRbeta CDR3 regions. TCRdb stores this immuneACCESS table with in-frame sequences only. Part of the clones is absent; in the studies checked, under half of the shortfall reflects unresolved V genes, and no reason is known for the rest. The sample table records roughly 33,000 clones; about 83% of these occur just once. Of the sample, approximately 2% falls within the top ten clones. The trial excluded patients who had a history of autoimmune disease or were on systemic immunosuppression. Peripheral blood for TCR sequencing was collected from all dose cohorts at baseline, on cycle 4 day 1, and on cycle 7 day 1. Samples came from an open-label, multicenter, first-in-human phase I dose-escalation trial of ivuxolimab. The trial enrolled adults with locally advanced or metastatic head and neck squamous cell, hepatocellular, melanoma or renal cell carcinoma. CD4+ and CD8+ T cells were sorted separately from peripheral blood before TCR sequencing.

V and J are trimmed by 5 bases and 2 bases, and the gene matches miss 3 bases of the junction. From the cysteine up to the phenylalanine, the CDR3 has a length of 15 residues. The DNA shown is the 45-base CDR3, in frame from base 1. The germline V gene (reference sequence) yields MNHEY for CDR1 and SMNVEV for CDR2. The specimen was CD4+ or CD8+ T cells sorted from blood, collected in a trial of the OX40 agonist ivuxolimab. This TCR was recovered from an adult with an advanced solid tumor such as melanoma, head and neck, liver or kidney cancer. The rearranged chain carries TRBV27 and TRBJ1-5, with 10 bases in between that match TRBD1. The CDR3 here reads CASSIGTGGNQPQHF. The sequenced DNA is TGTGCCAGCAGTATAGGGACAGGGGGCAATCAGCCCCAGCATTTT.